Following are 21 T cell receptor beta chains from one sample sequenced in a study of read filtering for tumor transcriptome and immune sequencing. Molecular barcoded adaptors covering alpha/delta and beta/gamma chains were used on around 370 ng RNA. TCRdb redid the calling of the reads with MiXCR, one entry per CDR3 protein. The repertoire consists of approximately 40,000 distinct CDR3 sequences, with roughly 13% occurring once and the leading ten covering about 30%. The sample comprised a population of CD138-negative cells sorted from bone marrow. The receptors derive from a donor aged 40 or older with multiple myeloma.

The CDR3 reads CASSLVQGLAGNEQFF. The DNA of the CDR3 is TGTGCCAGCAGCTTAGTTCAGGGACTTGCCGGGAATGAGCAGTTCTTC. This chain connects TRBV7-2 to TRBJ2-1; D might be TRBD2 (6 bases). With 1 base removed from V and 7 bases from J, the gap between germline ends came to 17 bases. The CDR3 has 16 amino acids. CDR1 and CDR2 from the germline V gene are SGHTA and FQGNSA.

In its sample, this clonotype was seen many times. The rearrangement links TRBV6-2 or TRBV6-3 to TRBJ1-1, with 8 positions matching TRBD1. The CDR3 has 17 amino acids. Per the germline V gene, CDR1 is MNHEY and CDR2 is SVGEGT. Trimming cost V 2 bases and J 0 bases; bases outside gene matches: 8. DNA of the CDR3: TGTGCCAGCAGTTACAGGAGGGGGGACAGGATGAACACTGAAGCTTTCTTT. Protein product: CASSYRRGDRMNTEAFF.

This clonotype was recorded at least ten times. The chain combines TRBV7-9 with TRBJ2-3; D perhaps matches TRBD2 (5 bases). Trimming pared 3 bases from V and 15 bases from J, leaving 16 bases between. This CDR3 has 12 amino acids. Germline CDR1 and CDR2: SEHNR and FQNEAQ (reference sequence). In DNA form, the CDR3 reads TGTGCCAGCAGCTTTTCGGGCGGGTCGAAATATTTT. Translated, it gives CASSFSGGSKYF.

This clonotype was counted a few times. At one end, the junction sequence differs from germline, possibly due to a read error. This chain links TRBV10-3 with TRBJ2-5; D remains ambiguous. Germline lookup yields CDR1 ENHRY and CDR2 SYGVKD. The CDR3 sequence is 12 residues long. CDR3: CAIGDSQETQYF. Here the CDR3 DNA reads TGTGCCATCGGTGACTCTCAAGAGACCCAGTACTTC.

This clonotype occurred many times. The J gene is TRBJ2-5, the V gene TRBV12-3 or TRBV12-4, with 10 nucleotides matching TRBD1. The ends lost 7 bases at V and 5 bases at J; junction bases unmatched: 10. This CDR3 is 15 amino acids long. The CDR3 region is CASIKPGQGTETQYF. The CDR3 region has the DNA TGTGCCAGCATCAAACCGGGACAGGGGACGGAGACCCAGTACTTC.

Ten or more counts support this clonotype. The chain recombines TRBV10-3 with TRBJ2-2, with 10 bases matching TRBD1. Germline V gives CDR1 ENHRY, CDR2 SYGVKD. Trimming at V came to 2 bases and at J to 6 bases, leaving 6 bases not matched to a gene. This CDR3 is built from 16 residues. The CDR3 loop reads CAISEPLGQGPGELFF. DNA for the CDR3: TGTGCCATCAGTGAGCCTTTGGGACAGGGGCCCGGGGAGCTGTTTTTT.

In its sample, this clonotype was seen many times. This chain joins TRBV12-3 or TRBV12-4 and TRBJ2-5; D might be TRBD2 (5 bases). V was cut by 2 bases and J by 2 bases, with 12 bases left in between. The CDR3 loop spans 15 amino acids. This CDR3 reads CASSLWRALQETQYF. CDR3 coding DNA: TGTGCCAGCAGTTTATGGCGGGCACTACAAGAGACCCAGTACTTC.

The chain has TRBV11-2 and TRBJ2-1; 9 nucleotides match TRBD2. Germline V gives CDR1 SGHAT, CDR2 FQNNGV. The CDR3 runs 17 residues. J gave up 0 bases and V 1 base, and 4 bases lay outside the gene matches. The CDR3 DNA reads TGTGCCAGCAGCTTAGGGGTAGCGGGGGTCTCCTACAATGAGCAGTTCTTC. Amino acids: CASSLGVAGVSYNEQFF.

There are a few counts of this clonotype. This may be a read error: a much more frequent sequence differs by one nucleotide. The chain couples TRBV7-9 to TRBJ2-3; 10 bases map to TRBD2. The V segment lost 5 bases and the J segment 7 bases; nucleotides outside the gene matches: 18. The germline V gene has CDR1 SEHNR and CDR2 FQNEAQ (reference sequence). The CDR3 consists of 18 residues. CDR3 loop: CASSMPSRASGSANTQYF. The DNA for the CDR3 is TGTGCCAGCAGCATGCCAAGCCGGGCTAGCGGGAGTGCAAATACGCAGTATTTT.

This clonotype was recorded a few times. This chain links TRBV20-1 with TRBJ2-2; D is possibly TRBD1 (5 bases). Germline CDR1 reads DFQATT; CDR2 reads SNEGSKA (reference sequence). Trimming shortened V by 0 bases and J by 3 bases, and 11 bases separated the two germline ends. There are 15 residues in the CDR3. DNA of the CDR3: TGCAGTGCTAGAGATCGACAGAAATACACCGGGGAGCTGTTTTTT. Amino acid sequence: CSARDRQKYTGELFF.

In this sample, this clonotype turned up many times. The J gene is TRBJ2-5, the V gene TRBV6-2 or TRBV6-3; 11 bases agree with TRBD1. Germline trimming cut 6 bases from V and 1 base from J; bases unmatched to any gene: 4. The germline V gene encodes CDR1 MNHEY and CDR2 SVGEGT. The CDR3 has 15 residues. CDR3 DNA: TGTGCCAGCAGAAGCGGGACAGGGGGCCAAGAGACCCAGTACTTC. Translated, it gives CASRSGTGGQETQYF.

This clonotype was seen a handful of times. The chain carries TRBV28 and TRBJ2-1; 10 bases are a match to TRBD2. The V gene's germline CDR1 is MDHEN and CDR2 SYDVKM. The CDR3 is 15 residues long. With V trimmed by 6 bases and J by 7 bases, 9 bases remained unmatched. CDR3 sequence (DNA): TGTGCCAGCAGGCCCCTGGGACTAGCGCGGAATGAGCAGTTCTTC. Amino acids: CASRPLGLARNEQFF.

Note on this clonotype: A read error may be the cause here, since a much bigger clone is one base away. Lacking the conserved final phenylalanine or tryptophan, this CDR3 likely reflects a read error. The J gene is TRBJ2-2, the V gene TRBV29-1; TRBD2 aligns across 10 bases. J gave up 3 bases and V 4 bases, and 14 bases lay outside the gene matches. The CDR3 covers 18 residues. Germline V CDR1 and CDR2: SQVTM, ANQGSEA. As DNA, the CDR3 is TGCAGCGTTGCAGTCTTAGCTAGCGGGAGAGTCGACACCGGGGAGCTGTTTCTT. This gives the protein CSVAVLASGRVDTGELFL.

Worth noting for this clonotype: Its ends do not fully match the called genes, so a read error is possible. The V gene is TRBV18, the J gene TRBJ2-7; D tentatively reads TRBD1 or TRBD2 (7 bases each). The germline CDR1 and CDR2 sequences are KGHSH and LQKENI. CDR3 length: 15 amino acids. CDR3 DNA: TGTGCCAGCTCACCAAATCGACAGGGCGGGAGCGAGCAGCACTTC. The encoded protein is CASSPNRQGGSEQHF.

The V call is TRBV15, the J call TRBJ2-1, with 9 nucleotides matching TRBD2. CDR3 length: 15 residues. V shed 6 bases and J 7 bases; nucleotides not matched to a gene: 10. CDR1 is LNHNV and CDR2 is YYDKDF in the germline V gene (reference sequence). CDR3 DNA: TGTGCCACCAGTCTTTCTAGCGGGACGCTTAATGAGCAGTTCTTC. Protein: CATSLSSGTLNEQFF.

The sample holds many counts of this clonotype. This chain connects TRBV7-9 to TRBJ1-2; no clear D gene. Between the trimmed V and J ends, which lost 1 base and 3 bases, there was a span of 3 bases. The CDR3 loop spans 12 amino acids. Per the germline V gene, CDR1 is SEHNR and CDR2 is FQNEAQ (reference sequence). The CDR3 loop reads CASSLDDYGYTF. The CDR3 DNA reads TGTGCCAGCAGCTTAGATGACTATGGCTACACCTTC.

This clonotype has only a few counts. The CDR3 loop reads CASRAPGPPSGTQYF. The CDR3 DNA follows: TGTGCCAGCAGGGCCCCGGGACCCCCGTCGGGTACGCAGTATTTT. The J gene is TRBJ2-3, the V gene TRBV28, with D possibly being TRBD1 or TRBD2 (5 bases each). V lost 6 bases and J lost 8, with 21 bases in between. CDR3 size: 15 residues. Germline V CDR1 and CDR2: MDHEN, SYDVKM.

V and J are TRBV30 and TRBJ1-2; D might be TRBD1 (5 bases). This CDR3 is built from 12 residues. Trimming removed 7 bases at V and 1 base at J, with 10 bases between. CDR1 GTSNPN and CDR2 SVGIG come from the germline V gene (reference sequence). CDR3 DNA: TGTGCCTACCGACAGAGTAACTATGGCTACACCTTC. Translated, it gives CAYRQSNYGYTF.

V and J are TRBV4-1 and TRBJ1-1; D remains unclear. V was shortened by 1 base and J by 5 bases, with 14 bases between the two germline ends. Germline V gene lookup returns CDR1 MGHRA and CDR2 YSYEKL. The CDR3 has 15 residues. In DNA, the CDR3 is TGCGCCAGCAGCCAAGTGCTGGGCGGCGGGACTGAAGCTTTCTTT. Amino acids: CASSQVLGGGTEAFF.

This clonotype was counted many times. J is TRBJ1-1 and V is TRBV20-1; D uncertain. V was trimmed by 1 base and J by 8 bases, leaving 20 bases between them. This CDR3 contains 15 residues. Germline CDR1 reads DFQATT; CDR2 reads SNEGSKA (reference sequence). CDR3 nucleotide sequence: TGCAGTGCTAGAGCTTCTCTGGGGTCCACACGCGAAGCTTTCTTT. Its protein is CSARASLGSTREAFF.

The table lists this clonotype with many counts. The V and J genes are TRBV29-1 and TRBJ1-1; 7 positions agree with TRBD1. Trimming removed 7 bases from V and 1 base from J; junction bases left unmatched: 12. This CDR3 comprises 15 residues. Germline V gene data show CDR1 as SQVTM and CDR2 as ANQGSEA. The CDR3 nucleotides read TGCAGCGCCACGATCAGAGGACAGGCGAACACTGAAGCTTTCTTT. It specifies CSATIRGQANTEAFF.